The 28 T cell receptor beta chains below all came from one sample that was sequenced in a study of blood T cells in healthy people across ages. It was with a sample-barcoded 5' primer and a J-beta primer mix that a second PCR of roughly 7 to 12 cycles was run. One entry per CDR3 protein, called by TCRdb with MiXCR from the 5' RACE reads. Here the sample spans hundreds of thousands of distinct CDR3 sequences, approximately 30% being singletons. The sequenced sample was blood. Source of these receptors: a woman older than 75 in good health.

CDR3 in amino acids: CASSFTGVGETQYF. CDR3 sequence (DNA): TGTGCCAGCAGTTTCACAGGGGTCGGGGAGACCCAGTACTTC. The V gene is TRBV7-3, the J gene TRBJ2-5; 7 nucleotides line up with TRBD1. The CDR3 consists of 14 residues. Germline CDR1 reads SGHTA; CDR2 reads FQGTGA. The ends lost 6 bases at V and 5 bases at J; junction bases unmatched: 9.

This clonotype was found many times. The chain joins TRBV6-1 to TRBJ2-7, with 8 bases aligning to TRBD2. The length of the CDR3 is 14 residues. Per germline, CDR1 MNHNS and CDR2 SASEGT. V trimming: 4 bases; J trimming: 2 bases; junction bases outside the gene matches: 4. As DNA, the CDR3 is TGTGCCAGCAGTGGGGCGACTAGCGCCTACGAGCAGTACTTC. Translated, it gives CASSGATSAYEQYF.

Of note for this clonotype: This may be a read error: a much more frequent sequence differs by one nucleotide. The V gene is TRBV20-1, the J gene TRBJ2-5; TRBD1 matches 10 bases. The CDR3 length is 15 residues. The trim removed 2 bases at V and 11 bases at J, leaving 14 bases unmatched. Germline lookup yields CDR1 DFQATT and CDR2 SNEGSKA (reference sequence). CDR3 amino acids: CSARRTGGPSNEQYF. The CDR3 nucleotides read TGCAGTGCTAGAAGGACAGGGGGACCAAGCAATGAGCAGTACTTC.

The chain recombines TRBV11-2 with TRBJ1-1, with D unclear. V was shortened by 0 bases and J by 2 bases, with 10 bases between the two germline ends. The germline V gene encodes CDR1 SGHAT and CDR2 FQNNGV. The CDR3 is made up of 15 amino acids. CDR3 protein: CASSLEGGGNTEAFF. The CDR3 nucleotides are TGTGCCAGCAGCTTAGAGGGCGGTGGCAACACTGAAGCTTTCTTT.

This clonotype has a count of ten or more. Compared with germline, one end of the junction differs, possibly owing to a read error. This rearrangement joins TRBV7-7 to TRBJ2-1; 7 nucleotides match TRBD2. Germline CDR1 is SSHAT and CDR2 is FNYEAQ (reference sequence). The CDR3 extends over 15 amino acids. This CDR3 is CASSLTSGVPGEQFF. DNA for the CDR3: TGTGCTAGCAGCTTAACCAGCGGGGTACCCGGTGAGCAGTTCTTC.

This clonotype was counted ten times or more. The rearrangement uses TRBV24-1 and TRBJ2-3, with a weak D call TRBD2 (6 bases). Trimming cost V 5 bases and J 6 bases, with 8 bases left between them. CDR3 length: 12 residues. Looked up from germline, CDR1 is KGHDR and CDR2 is SFDVKD. The DNA for the CDR3 is TGTGCCACCAGTGGGGCGGGGGATACGCAGTATTTT. This codes for CATSGAGDTQYF.

In its sample, this clonotype was seen many times. V usage is TRBV7-9 and J usage is TRBJ2-5, with 8 bases fitting TRBD2. The V segment lost 3 bases and the J segment 7 bases; nucleotides outside the gene matches: 13. Germline assignment: CDR1 SEHNR and CDR2 FQNEAQ (reference sequence). This CDR3 is built from 16 residues. CDR3 amino acids: CASSFGGGPSAVTQYF. CDR3 coding DNA: TGTGCCAGCAGCTTTGGCGGGGGGCCCTCGGCGGTGACCCAGTACTTC.

This clonotype was counted at least ten times. The chain recombines TRBV9 with TRBJ2-4, with 7 nucleotides matching TRBD2. Germline CDR1 and CDR2: SGDLS and YYNGEE. This CDR3 contains 13 residues. Losses at the gene ends were 3 bases for V and 4 bases for J; bases not matched to a gene: 1. The CDR3 protein is CASSGAGKNIQYF. In DNA form, the CDR3 reads TGTGCCAGCAGCGGAGCGGGAAAAAACATTCAGTACTTC.

This clonotype has a count of ten or more. The chain links TRBV6-5 to TRBJ2-1, with 12 positions matching TRBD2. V was clipped by 1 base and J by 14 bases; unmatched bases: 15. The CDR3 loop spans 17 amino acids. Germline CDR1 and CDR2: MNHEY and SVGAGI. The CDR3 region has the DNA TGTGCCAGCAGTTACTTAAGGGGCTCTAGCGGGGGGGGAGGGGAGTTCTTC. The encoded protein is CASSYLRGSSGGGGEFF.

This clonotype was seen at least ten times. The chain combines TRBV20-1 with TRBJ2-7; TRBD2 might be the D (6 bases). Germline CDR1 reads DFQATT; CDR2 reads SNEGSKA (reference sequence). V lost 5 bases, J lost 5 bases, and 16 bases lay in between. The CDR3 loop spans 13 amino acids. As DNA, the CDR3 is TGCAGTGCTCCTATTGCTCGGAGGGACGAGCAGTACTTC. It is translated as CSAPIARRDEQYF.

The CDR3 DNA is TGCGCCAGCAGCCAAGCGGGATCCGGGTATCGTTTCTTT. Protein sequence: CASSQAGSGYRFF. The gene calls are TRBV4-1 and TRBJ1-1; no clear D. Between the trimmed V and J ends, which lost 1 base and 13 bases, there was a span of 16 bases. CDR1 is MGHRA and CDR2 is YSYEKL in the germline V gene. This CDR3 contains 13 residues.

The rearrangement uses TRBV6-2 or TRBV6-3 and TRBJ1-6; perhaps TRBD1 as D (5 bases). Germline values: CDR1 MNHEY, CDR2 SVGEGT. The CDR3 is made up of 17 amino acids. V lost 5 bases to trimming and J lost 0 bases, with 14 bases between them. The CDR3 is CASSLHRSSSYNSPLHF. CDR3 sequence (DNA): TGTGCCAGCAGTCTTCACAGGAGCAGCTCCTATAATTCACCCCTCCACTTT.

V usage is TRBV7-9 and J usage is TRBJ1-6; D gene uncertain. The CDR3 is made up of 13 amino acids. Trimming cost V 3 bases and J 12 bases, with 12 bases left between them. The germline CDR1 and CDR2 sequences are SEHNR and FQNEAQ (reference sequence). CDR3 protein: CASSFLTVEPLHF. In DNA form, the CDR3 reads TGTGCCAGCAGCTTTTTAACTGTTGAACCCCTCCACTTT.

The V and J genes are TRBV20-1 and TRBJ1-5; no reliable D call. The germline gives CDR1 DFQATT, CDR2 SNEGSKA (reference sequence). The CDR3 contains 13 residues. V lost 3 bases to trimming and J lost 2 bases, with 8 bases between them. In nucleotides, the CDR3 is TGCAGTGCTAGTCGGCGGGGCAATCAGCCCCAGCATTTT. Protein sequence: CSASRRGNQPQHF.

There are many counts of this clonotype. J is TRBJ2-5 and V is TRBV14; 7 bases match TRBD2. This CDR3 spans 15 amino acids. Germline assignment: CDR1 SGHDN and CDR2 FVKESK. Germline trimming cut 4 bases from V and 4 bases from J; bases unmatched to any gene: 9. CDR3 sequence (DNA): TGTGCCAGCAGCCCGCTGGGGAGGGTTGGAGAGACCCAGTACTTC. Protein sequence: CASSPLGRVGETQYF.

In its sample, this clonotype was seen many times. The chain couples TRBV12-3 or TRBV12-4 to TRBJ2-5; 9 bases line up with TRBD1. After removal of 6 bases from V and 5 bases from J, the junction contained 4 bases not matched to a gene. This CDR3 is 13 amino acids long. The CDR3 reads CASRDRGRETQYF. CDR3 bases: TGTGCCAGCAGGGACAGGGGCCGGGAGACCCAGTACTTC.

This clonotype has more than one count but fewer than ten. This chain connects TRBV28 to TRBJ1-1; 8 nucleotides align to TRBD1. This CDR3 contains 13 residues. Losses at the gene ends were 2 bases for V and 11 bases for J; bases not matched to a gene: 7. The germline CDR1 and CDR2 sequences are MDHEN and SYDVKM. CDR3 bases: TGTGCCAGCAGTTTAATTCAGACAGGGGCGGCTTTCTTT. Translating it yields CASSLIQTGAAFF.

This clonotype was detected many times. V and J are TRBV5-1 and TRBJ2-7, with D perhaps matching TRBD2 (6 bases). Between the trimmed V and J ends, which lost 4 bases and 0 bases, there was a span of 17 bases. The V gene's germline CDR1 is SGHRS and CDR2 YFSETQ. The CDR3 extends over 16 amino acids. In nucleotides, the CDR3 is TGCGCCAGCAGCCCTTTGGGGAGGACTACCTCCTACGAGCAGTACTTC. This codes for CASSPLGRTTSYEQYF.

This clonotype showed up just a few times. The chain employs TRBV27 and TRBJ1-6, with 12 bases matching TRBD1. The V and J ends lost 6 bases and 10 bases, in that order; junction bases with no gene match: 10. CDR3 size: 16 residues. The germline V gene has CDR1 MNHEY and CDR2 SMNVEV (reference sequence). The CDR3, as DNA: TGTGCCAGCAGCCCTCCCGGGACAGGGGGCAGATCACCCCTCCACTTT. The encoded protein is CASSPPGTGGRSPLHF.

The gene calls are TRBV5-1 and TRBJ2-7; possibly TRBD1 for D (5 bases). The CDR3 contains 14 residues. Per the germline V gene, CDR1 is SGHRS and CDR2 is YFSETQ. Trimming left V 5 bases short and J 12 bases short, with 24 bases between. CDR3 coding DNA: TGCGCCAGCAGACCAGTAGGACACTCAGAGACCCGGTACTTC. This gives the protein CASRPVGHSETRYF.

Ten or more counts support this clonotype. The chain has TRBV28 and TRBJ2-7; 12 bases map to TRBD1. Germline-derived CDR1 and CDR2 are MDHEN and SYDVKM. The CDR3 spans 15 residues. The trim removed 6 bases at V and 1 base at J, leaving 4 bases unmatched. The CDR3 loop reads CASRGQGAGSYEQYF. In nucleotides, the CDR3 is TGTGCCAGCAGGGGACAGGGGGCCGGATCCTACGAGCAGTACTTC.

The rearrangement links TRBV7-8 to TRBJ2-4; the match to TRBD1 covers 8 bases. The J call may be mistaken, given a closer DNA end match to TRBJ2-5. CDR1 and CDR2 from the germline V gene are SGHVS and FQNEAQ. The CDR3 runs 15 residues. The CDR3 loop is CASSPPTGEGETQYF. The CDR3 coding sequence is TGTGCCAGCAGCCCACCGACAGGGGAAGGAGAGACCCAGTACTTC.

Only a few counts were recorded for this clonotype. A read error may be the cause here, since a much bigger clone is one base away. V and J are TRBV5-1 and TRBJ2-5; tentatively, D is TRBD1 or TRBD2 (5 bases each). Trimming removed 4 bases from V and 11 bases from J, with 18 bases in between. The germline CDR1 and CDR2 sequences are SGHRS and YFSETQ. The CDR3 has 13 amino acids. The DNA for the CDR3 is TGCGCCAGCAGCCCCGGTGGGGGTCGAGAGCAGTACTTC. This gives the protein CASSPGGGREQYF.

Of note for this clonotype: A clone one base away is much larger, so this may be a read error. This chain joins TRBV20-1 and TRBJ2-1; D is ambiguous. The CDR3 has 12 amino acids. Between the trimmed V and J ends, which lost 5 bases and 6 bases, there was a span of 11 bases. CDR1 and CDR2 from the germline V gene are DFQATT and SNEGSKA (reference sequence). CDR3 residues: CSAPGQTNEQFF. CDR3 DNA: TGCAGTGCTCCGGGCCAGACCAATGAGCAGTTCTTC.

A few counts support this clonotype. Just one base apart from a much larger clone, this may be a read error. This chain links TRBV7-2 with TRBJ1-2; tentative D call: TRBD1 (5 bases). The CDR3 is 16 amino acids. The ends were cut back, 3 bases at V and 7 bases at J, with 21 bases in the middle. Per the germline V gene, CDR1 is SGHTA and CDR2 is FQGNSA. The CDR3: CASSLRRGPTTGGYTF. The CDR3 DNA reads as TGTGCCAGCAGCTTGAGAAGGGGACCGACTACGGGTGGCTACACCTTC.

This clonotype appeared many times. The V call is TRBV20-1, the J call TRBJ2-5, with 14 bases lining up with TRBD2. There are 18 residues in the CDR3. Trimming at V came to 5 bases and at J to 0 bases, leaving 11 bases not matched to a gene. Germline CDR1 is DFQATT and CDR2 is SNEGSKA (reference sequence). Here the CDR3 reads CSAGQGLAGGMNQETQYF. DNA for the CDR3: TGCAGTGCTGGGCAAGGACTAGCGGGGGGAATGAACCAAGAGACCCAGTACTTC.

V usage is TRBV5-1 and J usage is TRBJ2-1, with no clear D. The J call is in doubt because the DNA end fits TRBJ2-7 better. Per the germline V gene, CDR1 is SGHRS and CDR2 is YFSETQ. The CDR3 length is 16 residues. The DNA for the CDR3 is TGCGCCAGCAGCTTGGTCGGCAGTAGCTCCTACAATGAGCAGTACTTC. Protein: CASSLVGSSSYNEQYF.

This clonotype was found once. The chain couples TRBV3-1 to TRBJ2-1, with a weak D call TRBD2 (6 bases). Germline V gene data show CDR1 as LGHDT and CDR2 as YNNKEL (reference sequence). V was shortened by 4 bases and J by 10 bases, with 8 bases between the two germline ends. The CDR3 has 11 residues. CDR3 protein: CASSRDSEQFF. CDR3 coding DNA: TGTGCCAGCAGCCGGGACTCCGAGCAGTTCTTC.